Listed below are T cell receptor beta chains from one sample, sequenced in a study of multiple sclerosis patients with progressive multifocal leukoencephalopathy. The protocol was immunoSEQ multiplex PCR, while the TCRdb copy is restricted to in-frame clones and leaves out a portion. Of 25,000 to 30,000 clones in the sample, around 90% were seen once. This material consisted of PBMCs, taken from a patient treated with natalizumab. The source of these receptors is a human donor with multiple sclerosis. The conserved cysteine and the conserved F or W are not part of the CDR3 here. A clone size is listed for some rows: how often the clone was seen (once, few, many), or a class if it is expanded.

V,size,J,CDR3
TRBV10-3,NA,TRBJ1-4,AISKGAEEKLF
TRBV11-1,few,TRBJ2-7,ASSLGQDEQY
TRBV18,NA,TRBJ2-6,ASSPAGVSGANVLT
TRBV27,once,TRBJ2-1,ASSPGTGGYNEQF
TRBV25-1,NA,TRBJ1-6,ASSVTGGNSPLH
TRBV4-1,NA,TRBJ2-5,ASSPQLTQETQY
TRBV11-2,NA,TRBJ1-3,ASRTGNSGNTIY
TRBV6-6,NA,TRBJ1-3,ASRPPRDARNTIY
TRBV5-4,NA,TRBJ2-1,ASSMGQGVVNEQF
TRBV5-5,NA,TRBJ1-2,ASSLGTGGNYGYT
TRBV5-4,NA,TRBJ1-2,ASSPAGGPVYGYT
TRBV15,NA,TRBJ2-6,ATSSRAGSGANVLT
TRBV19,NA,TRBJ1-1,ASSLRTGKRGTEAF
TRBV5-1,NA,TRBJ2-7,ASSGSRVHEQY
TRBV30,NA,TRBJ2-7,AWRLSGGFYEQY
TRBV5-4,NA,TRBJ2-7,ASSLMGAYEQY
TRBV5-6,NA,TRBJ1-1,ASSFRGLNTEAF
TRBV6-4,NA,TRBJ2-1,ASSDTGGGNEQF
TRBV4-2,NA,NA,ASSQDEGGWYEQY
TRBV9,NA,TRBJ2-5,ASSDNGQAQETQY
TRBV11-2,NA,TRBJ2-2,ASSRTRGSGELF
TRBV6-5,NA,TRBJ2-3,ASRRQGIDTQY
TRBV6-6,NA,TRBJ1-2,ASSHGLGYGYT
TRBV9,NA,TRBJ1-1,ASSVAGRDTEAF
TRBV5-1,NA,TRBJ2-7,ASSRGLAGDSTYEQY
TRBV2,NA,TRBJ2-5,ASVSPLGQY
TRBV6-1,NA,TRBJ1-6,ASHTTGINSPLH
TRBV5-6,once,TRBJ2-7,ASSLADRASEQY
TRBV7-9,once,TRBJ1-2,ASSPRTGTSSNYGYT
TRBV6-5,NA,TRBJ2-1,ASRAGTVSNEQF
TRBV4-3,NA,TRBJ1-1,ASSQAGQGTTEAF
TRBV6-5,NA,TRBJ2-2,ASSYRPNTGELF
TRBV9,NA,TRBJ2-1,ASSVTSYNEQF
TRBV28,NA,TRBJ2-7,ASSLRGGGSYEQY
TRBV5-1,NA,TRBJ1-2,ASSPTETGYT
TRBV6-1,NA,TRBJ1-6,ASSFQGGTLH
TRBV11-2,NA,TRBJ2-3,ASSLTGARDTQY
TRBV19,NA,TRBJ2-3,ASSISTDTQY
TRBV7-2,NA,TRBJ1-5,ASSLVFGRPQH
TRBV28,NA,TRBJ2-7,ASSLVRAALAGSMQY
TRBV19,once,TRBJ1-2,ASSIPTGTPNYGYT
TRBV5-4,NA,TRBJ2-3,ASSHGGTGGGDTQY
TRBV5-1,NA,TRBJ2-7,ASSLEAAGLSYEQY
TRBV4-3,once,NA,ASSQEFRDRAIYEQY
TRBV11-2,NA,TRBJ1-6,ASSKGQYNSPLH
TRBV30,NA,TRBJ2-2,AWSGRGTVNTGELF
TRBV19,NA,TRBJ1-5,ASSVQDSNQPQH
TRBV2,once,TRBJ2-5,ASSAFEGHKSQETQY
TRBV6-5,NA,TRBJ1-1,ASSGGGTEAF
TRBV11-2,few,TRBJ1-4,ASSSQPDNRF
TRBV9,once,TRBJ1-1,ASSADSYYTEAF
TRBV14,NA,TRBJ1-1,ASSLRGSTEAF